The 2 T cell receptor beta chains below come from one sample, sequenced in a study of blood T cell repertoires in COVID-19. Libraries were prepared by immunoSEQ multiplex PCR; TCRdb keeps only in-frame clonotypes and omits some of them. This table has about 250,000 clones, approximately 92% appearing once. The sequenced sample was PBMCs or T cells enriched from blood (not recorded which). The receptor set was obtained from a woman younger than 30 who had recovered from COVID-19.

This chain links TRBV28 with TRBJ2-5, with 8 nucleotides matching TRBD2. In germline, CDR1 is MDHEN, CDR2 SYDVKM. V was clipped by 3 bases and J by 5 bases; unmatched bases: 5. The CDR3 spans 14 residues. The DNA of the CDR3 is TGTGCCAGCAGTTTTGCGGGGGGCCGGGAGACCCAGTACTTC. Its protein is CASSFAGGRETQYF.

The chain uses TRBV4-1 and TRBJ2-2; 9 bases fit TRBD2. The germline V gene encodes CDR1 MGHRA and CDR2 YSYEKL. V shed 6 bases, J shed 4 bases, and the junction held 9 bases outside the gene matches. The CDR3 has 16 amino acids. CDR3 coding DNA: TGCGCCAGCAGGTCCGGCGGGGGGGCGGGCACCGGGGAGCTGTTTTTT. The encoded protein is CASRSGGGAGTGELFF.